This T cell receptor (beta chain) appears in the sequencing data of a study of T cells expressing NK-cell markers. Study-wide background: The authors derived TCR beta repertoires from sorted CD3+CD56+NKG2C+, CD3+CD56+NKG2C- and CD3+CD56-NKG2C+ T cells. HCMV seropositivity characterized most of the eight sequenced donors, and seronegativity one.

What made the TCR beta cDNA was 5'RACE template switching with UMIs. Each CDR3 protein gets one entry in TCRdb, which reprocessed the 5' RACE reads and gives no DNA. The sample has a few hundred thousand distinct CDR3 sequences; the top ten hold 5.2%. This sequence was found in a man aged 18-70 years in good health. The sequencing sample was made of blood T cells: a sorted CD56 or NKG2C T cell subset, CD4+ or CD8+ T cells, or bulk PBMC T cells (not recorded which).

This CDR3 reads CASSPRLAGEDTQYF. V is TRBV12-3 or TRBV12-4 and J is TRBJ2-3; lacking DNA, the TRBD2 call made by TCRdb goes unchecked. The CDR3 spans 15 residues.